The 2 T cell receptor beta chains in this list originate from one sample, sequenced in a study of cytomegalovirus exposure and HLA in healthy donors. PCR employed 60 Vbeta and 13 Jbeta primers. The assay was immunoSEQ multiplex PCR, and TCRdb's table has in-frame clones only and misses some. This sample yields around 100,000 clones, of which nearly 80% are seen a single time; roughly 4% belongs to the top ten. Sequenced input: PBMCs. The receptors here all came from a woman aged 40 to 49 in good health and CMV-seropositive.

V and J are TRBV6-5 and TRBJ2-2, with 9 bases aligning to TRBD2. Germline V gives CDR1 MNHEY, CDR2 SVGAGI. The CDR3 is made up of 14 amino acids. Trimming removed 6 bases from V and 6 bases from J; junction bases left unmatched: 5. The CDR3 is CASRKLAGPGELFF. CDR3 bases: TGTGCCAGCAGAAAACTAGCGGGCCCCGGGGAGCTGTTTTTT.

V gene TRBV2 combines with J gene TRBJ1-1; TRBD1 might be the D (5 bases). This CDR3 has 14 amino acids. V was pared by 2 bases and J by 4 bases, with 11 bases between. The germline V gene encodes CDR1 SNHLY and CDR2 FYNNEI. CDR3 sequence (DNA): TGTGCCAGCAGTGAATCGGTGGGGGGCACTGAAGCTTTCTTT. This encodes CASSESVGGTEAFF.